Listed here are 3 T cell receptor beta chains from one sample, sequenced in a study of cytomegalovirus exposure and HLA in healthy donors. The PCR had 60 Vbeta and 13 Jbeta primers. TCRdb keeps only in-frame clones here, not all; method: immunoSEQ multiplex PCR. This listing includes under 200,000 clones. The sample comprised PBMCs. The receptors were gathered from a woman under 30 in good health and CMV-seropositive.

The V call is TRBV30, the J call TRBJ2-2; 8 nucleotides line up with TRBD1. V gave up 3 bases and J gave up 7 bases; unmatched junction bases: 4. Germline assignment: CDR1 GTSNPN and CDR2 SVGIG (reference sequence). This CDR3 contains 13 residues. The CDR3 nucleotides read TGTGCCTGGAGGGCAGGGGGCTACGGGGAGCTGTTTTTT. Translated: CAWRAGGYGELFF.

The rearrangement uses TRBV6-1 and TRBJ2-7, with D maybe TRBD1 (5 bases). This CDR3 is built from 14 residues. The V gene lost 7 bases and the J gene lost 3 bases, with 16 bases spanning the gap. The V gene's germline CDR1 is MNHNS and CDR2 SASEGT. CDR3 DNA sequence: TGTGCCAGCACCCCCGAGCGACAGTTCTACGAGCAGTACTTC. Protein product: CASTPERQFYEQYF.

The chain employs TRBV2 and TRBJ1-1; the D gene is possibly TRBD1 (5 bases). The CDR3 contains 15 residues. Germline values: CDR1 SNHLY, CDR2 FYNNEI. Trimming pared 6 bases from V and 0 bases from J, leaving 14 bases between. The CDR3 region is CASSPQGGVNTEAFF. CDR3 bases: TGTGCCAGCAGCCCTCAGGGAGGGGTGAACACTGAAGCTTTCTTT. Together with reference TRBV2 and TRBJ1-1, the CDR3 gives the full variable domain: EPEVTQTPSHQVTQMGQEVILRCVPISNHLYFYWYRQILGQKVEFLVSFYNNEISEKSEIFDDQFSVERPDGSNFTLKIRSTKLEDSAMYFCASSPQGGVNTEAFFGQGTRLTVV.